The text below deals with one T cell receptor beta chain. Profiling relied on immunoSEQ multiplex PCR, and the TCRdb table lists in-frame clones only, not all of them. The sample carries about 85,000 clones, roughly 85% recorded once. The data were obtained in a study of T cell responses to AZD1222 COVID-19 vaccine. The CDR3 sequence is 14 residues long. Trimming pared 5 bases from V and 1 base from J, leaving 9 bases between. From germline, CDR1 is SGHVS and CDR2 FQNEAQ. The receptor's source is an adult in good health. The rearrangement joins TRBV7-8 to TRBJ1-3, with no clear D. The sample in question was peripheral blood, obtained on day 0 of AZD1222 vaccination. The CDR3 DNA follows: TGTGCCAGCAGCGAAGTGAGTTCTGGAAACACCATATATTTT. This sequence encodes CASSEVSSGNTIYF.